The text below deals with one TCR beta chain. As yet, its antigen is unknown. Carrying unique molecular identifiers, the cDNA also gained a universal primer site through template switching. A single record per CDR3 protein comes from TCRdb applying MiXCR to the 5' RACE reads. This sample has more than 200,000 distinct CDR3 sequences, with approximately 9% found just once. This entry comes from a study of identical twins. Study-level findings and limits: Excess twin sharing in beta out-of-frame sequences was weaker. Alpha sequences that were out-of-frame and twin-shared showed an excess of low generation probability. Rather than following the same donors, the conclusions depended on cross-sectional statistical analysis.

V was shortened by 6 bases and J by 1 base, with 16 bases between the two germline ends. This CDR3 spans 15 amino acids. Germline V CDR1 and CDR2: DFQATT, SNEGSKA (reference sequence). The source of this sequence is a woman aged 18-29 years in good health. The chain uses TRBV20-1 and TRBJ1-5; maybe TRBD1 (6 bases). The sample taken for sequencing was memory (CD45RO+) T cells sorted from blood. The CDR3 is CSATAGGGSNQPQHF. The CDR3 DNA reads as TGCAGTGCCACAGCCGGGGGCGGGAGCAATCAGCCCCAGCATTTT.